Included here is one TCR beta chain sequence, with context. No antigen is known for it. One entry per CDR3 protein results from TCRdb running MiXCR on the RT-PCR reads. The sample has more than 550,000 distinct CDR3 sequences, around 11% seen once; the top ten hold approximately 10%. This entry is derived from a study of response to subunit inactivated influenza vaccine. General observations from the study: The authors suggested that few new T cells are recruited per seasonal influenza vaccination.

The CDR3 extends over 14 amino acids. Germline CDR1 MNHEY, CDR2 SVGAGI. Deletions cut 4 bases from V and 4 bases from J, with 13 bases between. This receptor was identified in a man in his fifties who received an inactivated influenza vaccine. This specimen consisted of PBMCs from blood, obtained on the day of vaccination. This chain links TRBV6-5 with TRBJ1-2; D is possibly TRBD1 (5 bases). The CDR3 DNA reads TGTGCCAGCAGTTGGAACGGGGGAGGCTATGGCTACACCTTC. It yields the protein CASSWNGGGYGYTF.